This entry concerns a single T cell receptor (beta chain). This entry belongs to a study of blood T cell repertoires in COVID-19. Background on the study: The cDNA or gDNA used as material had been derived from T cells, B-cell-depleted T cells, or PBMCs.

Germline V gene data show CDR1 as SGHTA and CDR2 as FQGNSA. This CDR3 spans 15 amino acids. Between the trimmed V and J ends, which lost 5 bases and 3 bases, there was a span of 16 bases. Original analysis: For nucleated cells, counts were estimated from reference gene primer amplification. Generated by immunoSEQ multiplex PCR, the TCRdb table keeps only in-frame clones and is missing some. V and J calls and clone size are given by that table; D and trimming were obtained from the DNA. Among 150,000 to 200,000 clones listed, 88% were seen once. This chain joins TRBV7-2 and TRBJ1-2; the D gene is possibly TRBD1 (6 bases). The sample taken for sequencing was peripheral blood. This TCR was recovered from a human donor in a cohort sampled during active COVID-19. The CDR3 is CASSPIGQFYYGYTF. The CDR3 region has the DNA TGTGCCAGCAGCCCAATTGGACAGTTCTACTATGGCTACACCTTC. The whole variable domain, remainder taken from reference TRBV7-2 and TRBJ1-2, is GAGVSQSPSNKVTEKGKDVELRCDPISGHTALYWYRQSLGQGLEFLIYFQGNSAPDKSGLPSDRFSAERTGGSVSTLTIQRTQQEDSAVYLCASSPIGQFYYGYTFGSGTRLTVV.